The sequence of this T cell receptor (beta chain) was determined in a study of monozygotic twins with inflammatory bowel disease. Notes on the study in general: Researchers report that IBD patients shared fewer clonotypes with others than healthy twins, especially amid disease activity. Support for any single strong IBD-associated signal or clonotype was not found.

The authors ran two nested PCRs of 16 and 9 cycles on TCRalpha and TCRbeta cDNA. TCRdb processed the 5' RACE reads again and assigns one entry to each CDR3 protein, with no DNA. The sample has 200,000 to 250,000 distinct CDR3 sequences. As for this clonotype: Its target is unknown.

Germline CDR1 and CDR2: SGHTA and FQGTGA. The CDR3 is 14 amino acids. Researchers collected over 2 ml of blood per donor. V gene TRBV7-3 combines with J gene TRBJ2-3; TCRdb selects TRBD1, and the lack of DNA leaves this call unchecked. The clonotype comes from a human donor with ulcerative colitis or Crohn's disease, or a healthy co-twin of an affected twin (not recorded which). Sequenced material: blood. The CDR3 loop reads CASGTLTSGDTQYF.